The rows below give T cell receptor beta chains drawn from one sample of a study of T cell repertoires in cytomegalovirus infection. TCRdb independently ran MiXCR on the reads; one entry per CDR3 protein. The repertoire consists of roughly 760,000 distinct CDR3 sequences, with less than 40% occurring once and the leading ten covering under 3%. Input material: PBMCs. These receptors were collected from a human donor in good health (CMV status not recorded). Some clones in this sample may be carry-over from other donors' samples. Each CDR3 is given with its conserved first and last residue. D genes are given only for firm matches. Size is omitted from some rows. Given values are once, few, many or a class for expanded clones.

abundance	v_gene	d_gene	j_gene	CDR3aa	CDR3nt
.	TRBV6-2/TRBV6-3	TRBD1	TRBJ1-5	CASSYSRDRGWNQPQHF	TGTGCCAGCAGTTACTCGAGGGACAGGGGTTGGAATCAGCCCCAGCATTTT
.	TRBV5-5	.	TRBJ1-1	CASSTRLSTEAFF	TGTGCCAGCAGCACCAGACTTAGCACTGAAGCTTTCTTT
few	TRBV11-2	.	TRBJ1-1	CASSSSKGDRAFF	TGTGCCAGCAGCTCAAGTAAGGGGGATCGAGCTTTCTTT
few	TRBV6-5	.	TRBJ1-2	CASVGSVGGYGYTF	TGTGCCAGCGTGGGGTCCGTGGGAGGATATGGCTACACCTTC
few	TRBV7-9	.	TRBJ1-5	CASSPGLGGQPQHF	TGTGCCAGCAGCCCGGGGCTCGGGGGGCAGCCCCAGCATTTT
many	TRBV25-1	.	TRBJ2-5	CASSEQARPPAETQYF	TGTGCCAGCAGTGAACAGGCCCGTCCCCCAGCAGAGACCCAGTACTTC
many	TRBV20-1	.	TRBJ2-3	CSARDRQGTDTQYF	TGCAGTGCTAGAGATAGACAAGGCACAGATACGCAGTATTTT
.	TRBV12-3/TRBV12-4	.	TRBJ2-1	CASSFGESNEQFF	TGTGCCAGCAGTTTCGGAGAGAGCAATGAGCAGTTCTTC
.	TRBV2	.	TRBJ1-5	CASSEDPNLDQPQHF	TGTGCCAGCAGTGAAGATCCCAACCTGGATCAGCCCCAGCATTTT
.	TRBV7-2	TRBD2	TRBJ2-7	CASRDPLAGVGNEQYF	TGTGCCAGCAGAGACCCACTAGCGGGAGTCGGGAACGAGCAGTACTTC
.	TRBV4-1	.	TRBJ1-4	CASRQRQEAATNEKLFF	TGCGCCAGCAGGCAAAGACAGGAGGCTGCAACTAATGAAAAACTGTTTTTT
.	TRBV28	.	TRBJ1-5	CASSLWPDSYQPQHF	TGTGCCAGCAGTTTATGGCCGGACAGTTATCAGCCCCAGCATTTT
.	TRBV6-6	.	TRBJ2-1	CASSGPGQRDNEQFF	TGTGCCAGCAGTGGTCCAGGGCAGCGGGACAATGAGCAGTTCTTC
few	TRBV6-5	.	TRBJ2-3	CASSYRESDTQYF	TGTGCCAGCAGTTACAGGGAGTCAGATACGCAGTATTTT
.	TRBV12-3/TRBV12-4	.	TRBJ2-7	CASSHLATGEQYF	TGTGCCAGCAGCCACCTAGCAACCGGCGAGCAGTACTTC
.	TRBV7-8	.	TRBJ1-2	CASSHTGLTALINYGYTF	TGTGCCAGCAGCCATACAGGGCTCACTGCCCTAATTAACTATGGCTACACCTTC
.	TRBV19	TRBD2	TRBJ2-7	CASSYGLAGDYEQYF	TGTGCCAGTAGCTACGGACTAGCGGGGGACTACGAGCAGTACTTC
few	TRBV7-8	.	TRBJ2-2	CASSSTGRAGELFF	TGTGCCAGCAGCTCCACAGGGAGAGCCGGGGAGCTGTTTTTT
few	TRBV28	.	TRBJ1-5	CAVREGLRPQHF	TGTGCCGTCCGGGAAGGGCTAAGGCCCCAGCATTTT
few	TRBV20-1	.	TRBJ2-2	CSARPGLRNTGELFF	TGCAGTGCTAGACCGGGACTGAGAAACACCGGGGAGCTGTTTTTT
few	TRBV5-4	TRBD2	TRBJ2-3	CASSLAGGLPDTQYF	TGTGCCAGCAGCTTAGCGGGAGGGCTCCCAGATACGCAGTATTTT
.	TRBV28	.	TRBJ1-6	CASSLWAATNSPLHF	TGTGCCAGCAGTTTATGGGCCGCCACTAATTCACCCCTCCACTTT
few	TRBV2	TRBD1	TRBJ1-1	CASEDPGQGGTEAFF	TGTGCCAGCGAAGACCCGGGACAGGGAGGGACTGAAGCTTTCTTT
few	TRBV6-1	TRBD1	TRBJ1-6	CASRELRQGAYSPLHF	TGTGCCAGCAGGGAACTACGACAGGGGGCGTATTCACCCCTCCACTTT
.	TRBV27	TRBD1	TRBJ2-7	CASSLSGGHFYEQYF	TGTGCCAGCAGTTTATCAGGGGGCCACTTCTACGAGCAGTACTTC